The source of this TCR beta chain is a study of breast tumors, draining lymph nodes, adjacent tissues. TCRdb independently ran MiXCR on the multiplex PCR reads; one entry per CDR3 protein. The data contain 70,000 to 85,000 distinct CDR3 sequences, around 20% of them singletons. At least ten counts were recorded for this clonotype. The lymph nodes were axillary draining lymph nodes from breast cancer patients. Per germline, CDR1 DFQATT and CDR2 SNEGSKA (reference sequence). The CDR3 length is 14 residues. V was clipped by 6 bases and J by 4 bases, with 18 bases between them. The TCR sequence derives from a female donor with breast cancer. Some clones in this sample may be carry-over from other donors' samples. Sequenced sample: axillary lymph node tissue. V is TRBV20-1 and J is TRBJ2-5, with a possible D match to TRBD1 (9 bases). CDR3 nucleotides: TGCAGTGCCCCGGGGGGGACAGGGCGAGAGACCCAGTACTTC. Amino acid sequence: CSAPGGTGRETQYF.